A selection of T cell receptor beta chains follows, all from one sample in a study of blood T cells in healthy people across ages. Each CDR3 protein is one row after TCRdb ran MiXCR on the 5' RACE reads. The data hold 1.5 million to 2 million distinct CDR3 sequences, with over 25% observed a single time. The sample consisted of blood. The receptors originated from a woman in her twenties or thirties in good health. The CDR3 runs from the conserved cysteine through the conserved F or W. Fields, in order: CDR3 length, clone size, V gene, J gene, D gene, CDR3 DNA, CDR3 protein. The D gene is left open where the match is weak. Size values are once, few and many counts, or a class for expanded clones, and some rows have none.

>17|few|TRBV11-2|TRBJ2-5|TRBD2
TGTGCCAGCAGCTTAGATAGCGGGGGAGGATGGGAAGAGACCCAGTACTTC
CASSLDSGGGWEETQYF
>16|few|TRBV6-2/TRBV6-3|TRBJ2-3|TRBD2
TGTGCCAGCAGCTCCTTAGCGGGAAGTCCCACAGATACGCAGTATTTT
CASSSLAGSPTDTQYF
>13|few|TRBV6-5|TRBJ1-2|NA
TGTGCCAGCAGTTACTCGGGGGTCAATGGCTACACCTTC
CASSYSGVNGYTF
>14|few|TRBV9|TRBJ2-7|TRBD1
TGTGCCAGCAGCCCCCGGACAGGGGTCACCGAGCAGTACTTC
CASSPRTGVTEQYF
>16|NA|TRBV12-5|TRBJ2-3|NA
TGTGCTAGTCCCTCCGAGGGGTTTCTGAGCACAGATACGCAGTATTTT
CASPSEGFLSTDTQYF
>16|NA|TRBV14|TRBJ2-7|NA
TGTGCCAGCAGCCCTCTCGGGGACTCGAGCTCCTACGAGCAGTACTTC
CASSPLGDSSSYEQYF
>13|NA|TRBV6-5|TRBJ2-7|TRBD2
TGTGCCACCTACTCTAGCGGGCTTTACGAGCAGTACTTC
CATYSSGLYEQYF
>10|many|TRBV29-1|TRBJ2-1|TRBD2
TGCAGTGGTAGCGGGGGGGAGCAGTTCTTC
CSGSGGEQFF
>15|few|TRBV7-2|TRBJ2-1|TRBD1
TGTGCCAGCAGCTCCGACAGGGCCCCCTACAATGAGCAGTTCTTC
CASSSDRAPYNEQFF
>18|few|TRBV30|TRBJ2-6|TRBD1
TGTGCCTGGAGTGTACGGGGACAGGGAAGGGCAGGGGCCAACGTCCTGACTTTC
CAWSVRGQGRAGANVLTF
>17|once|TRBV12-3/TRBV12-4|TRBJ2-3|TRBD2
TGTGCCAGCAGTTTAGCGATAGCTAGCGGCCCCACAGATACGCAGTATTTT
CASSLAIASGPTDTQYF
>15|NA|TRBV11-2|TRBJ2-5|NA
TGTGCCAGCAGGTCCATCCGGGACTCGGTTTGGGAGCAGTACTTC
CASRSIRDSVWEQYF
>19|NA|TRBV20-1|TRBJ2-7|NA
TGCAGTGCTAGAGTGTGGGGGGTTGGAAATGTGGCAGAGTCCTACGAGCAGTACTTC
CSARVWGVGNVAESYEQYF
>11|few|TRBV7-2|TRBJ2-3|NA
TGTGCCAGCAGCATACAGTTTACGCAGTATTTT
CASSIQFTQYF
>17|NA|TRBV20-1|TRBJ2-3|NA
TGCAGTGCTAGTTCCCCCTTCATACCGGGAGCGGAAGATACGCAGTATTTT
CSASSPFIPGAEDTQYF
>16|NA|TRBV28|TRBJ2-1|TRBD2
TGTGCCAGCAGTTGGACTATGGGGGGGTCCTACAATGAGCAGTTCTTC
CASSWTMGGSYNEQFF
>13|few|TRBV5-6|TRBJ2-7|NA
TGTGCCAGCAGCTTGCAGGTGAACAACGAGCAGTACTTC
CASSLQVNNEQYF
>15|few|TRBV12-3/TRBV12-4|TRBJ1-5|NA
TGTGCCAGCAGTTTAGCCACAGGGAGGGGTCAGCCCCAGCATTTT
CASSLATGRGQPQHF
>14|few|TRBV29-1|TRBJ1-1|NA
TGCAGCGTTCCCGGGACCTGGTCGGACACTGAAGCTTTCTTT
CSVPGTWSDTEAFF
>16|NA|TRBV25-1|TRBJ2-7|NA
TGTGCCAGCAGTGAATCTCTGGGGGAAGGCTCCTACGAGCAGTACTTC
CASSESLGEGSYEQYF
>14|NA|TRBV2|TRBJ2-1|TRBD1
TGTGCCAGCAGCGGGGAGGCAGGGGGCGGCGAGCAGTTCTTC
CASSGEAGGGEQFF
>11|NA|TRBV29-1|TRBJ1-1|NA
TGCAGCGGTATCCGGGACGGTGAAGCTTTCTTT
CSGIRDGEAFF
>14|NA|TRBV6-5|TRBJ1-6|TRBD1
TGTGCCAGCCGGGTTGGGGACAGCCGTTCACCCCTCCACTTT
CASRVGDSRSPLHF
>12|many|TRBV4-1|TRBJ2-3|NA
TGCGCCAGCAGCCTCATGTCGGATACGCAGTATTTT
CASSLMSDTQYF
>12|few|TRBV7-9|TRBJ2-7|NA
TGTGCCAGCGAGGGGGGGGCTGGCGAGCAGTACTTC
CASEGGAGEQYF
>14|NA|TRBV12-3/TRBV12-4|TRBJ2-2|NA
TGTGCCAGCAGGGGGAGGCGGGACACCGGGGAGCTGTTTTTT
CASRGRRDTGELFF
>13|NA|TRBV20-1|TRBJ2-1|TRBD2
TGCAGTGCGCGGGGACTAGCGTTGGAGACCCAGTTCTTC
CSARGLALETQFF
>13|NA|TRBV7-8|TRBJ1-2|NA
TGTGCCAGCAGCTTAGAGAAAAACTATGGCTACACCTTC
CASSLEKNYGYTF
>16|few|TRBV2|TRBJ2-3|NA
TGTGCCAGCAGCCGGTCGTCGGTTTCTAGCACAGATACGCAGTATTTT
CASSRSSVSSTDTQYF
>14|many|TRBV10-2|TRBJ2-7|TRBD2
TGCGCCAGCAGGCTAGCGGGAGAATACTACGAGCAGTACTTC
CASRLAGEYYEQYF
>16|NA|TRBV2|TRBJ1-6|NA
TGTGCCAGCAGTGCCTCAGGTCCATCCTATAATTCACCCCTCCACTTT
CASSASGPSYNSPLHF
>12|NA|TRBV20-1|TRBJ1-2|NA
TGCAGTGCTAGGTTGCCACCATACGGCTACACCTTC
CSARLPPYGYTF
>14|many|TRBV12-3/TRBV12-4|TRBJ2-5|NA
TGTGCCAGCAGTTTGAGTCAACTCCAAGAGACCCAGTACTTC
CASSLSQLQETQYF
>14|few|TRBV12-3/TRBV12-4|TRBJ2-3|TRBD2
TGTGCCAGCAACCAAGCGGGAGGCCCAGATACGCAGTATTTT
CASNQAGGPDTQYF
>13|NA|TRBV6-1|TRBJ1-2|NA
TGTGCCATTCAAACGGGAGATTCTCTTGGCTACACCTTC
CAIQTGDSLGYTF
>14|few|TRBV5-1|TRBJ2-7|NA
TGCGCCAGCACCGCCAATCCTCCATCCTACGAGCAGTACTTC
CASTANPPSYEQYF
>18|NA|TRBV5-1|TRBJ2-2|TRBD2
TGCGCCAGCAGCTTGTCTTTAAGGACTAGCGCCTACACCGGGGAGCTGTTTTTT
CASSLSLRTSAYTGELFF
>16|few|TRBV20-1|TRBJ2-5|TRBD2
TGCAGTGCCGGTGACTTGGCGGCGGGGGGCCAAGAGACCCAGTACTTC
CSAGDLAAGGQETQYF
>13|NA|TRBV4-2|TRBJ2-1|NA
TGTGCCAGCAGCCAAGAACCCCCCACGATTCAGTTCTTC
CASSQEPPTIQFF
>13|few|TRBV20-1|TRBJ1-5|NA
TGCAGTGCGGACGCAGGGAGTAAACAGCCCCAGCATTTT
CSADAGSKQPQHF
>10|many|TRBV30|TRBJ1-5|NA
TGTGCCGGGAAGAATCAGCCCCAGCATTTT
CAGKNQPQHF
>12|NA|TRBV12-3/TRBV12-4|TRBJ1-1|NA
TGTGCCAGCACCACAGGACGGTTTGAAGCTTTCTTT
CASTTGRFEAFF
>15|few|TRBV5-1|TRBJ2-5|TRBD1
TGCGCCAGCAGCGCCCTTTGGACAGGAAAAGAGACCCAGTACTTC
CASSALWTGKETQYF
>13|NA|TRBV7-2|TRBJ2-7|NA
TGTGCCAGCAGCTTAATCGACCACCACGAGCAGTACTTC
CASSLIDHHEQYF
>16|NA|TRBV27|TRBJ1-1|TRBD1
TGTGCCAGCAGTTCTGGGACAGGGGTCATGAACACTGAAGCTTTCTTT
CASSSGTGVMNTEAFF
>13|many|TRBV29-1|TRBJ1-1|TRBD1
TGCAGCGTTTTCTGGACAGGGGGCACTGAAGCTTTCTTT
CSVFWTGGTEAFF
>14|NA|TRBV15|TRBJ1-5|NA
TGTGCCACCGGCAGAGTTCCCTCGGCGACGGCCCAGCATTTT
CATGRVPSATAQHF
>14|few|TRBV10-3|TRBJ1-1|NA
TGTGCCGCAAGCCCGGGGTGGGAGAACACTGAAGCTTTCTTT
CAASPGWENTEAFF
>13|NA|TRBV14|TRBJ1-6|TRBD1
TGTGCCAGCAGCCAGGGACAGGTGTCACCCCCCCACTTT
CASSQGQVSPPHF
>15|many|TRBV20-1|TRBJ2-5|NA
TGCAGTGCTTCTGATGCGGGGGCCTACCAAGAGACCCAGTACTTC
CSASDAGAYQETQYF
>13|NA|TRBV14|TRBJ2-7|TRBD1
TGTGCCAGCAGCTGGACAGGGGGCCACGAGCAGTACTTC
CASSWTGGHEQYF
>11|NA|TRBV3-1|TRBJ2-7|NA
TGTGCCAGCAACCAATCTGACGAGCAGTACTTC
CASNQSDEQYF
>15|NA|TRBV11-2|TRBJ1-2|TRBD1
TGTGCCAGCAGCCCCCTGACAGGGTTGGGCTATGGCTACACCTTC
CASSPLTGLGYGYTF
>13|many|TRBV12-3/TRBV12-4|TRBJ2-7|NA
TGTGCCAGCAGTTTGGTGGTCCTGGGGGAGCAGTACTTC
CASSLVVLGEQYF
>15|few|TRBV5-1|TRBJ2-3|NA
TGTGCCAGCAGCCCTAGCAGTGGGGGCACAGATACGCAGTATTTT
CASSPSSGGTDTQYF